Listed below are T cell receptor beta chains from one sample, sequenced in a study of T cells in tuberculosis. TCRdb keeps only in-frame clones here, not all; method: immunoSEQ multiplex PCR. Of 25,000 to 35,000 clones listed, about 90% are singletons. Sequencing was performed on PBMCs, taken at tuberculosis diagnosis. These receptors originate from an adult with tuberculosis. The CDR3 runs from the conserved cysteine through the conserved F or W. A D gene is named only where the DNA matches it firmly.

V	D	J	CDR3
TRBV2	.	TRBJ1-2	CASSVTLIGYGYTF
TRBV27	.	TRBJ2-1	CASSPPGLLYNEQFF
TRBV7-3	TRBD1	TRBJ2-2	CASSLGQGTGGELFF
TRBV28	.	TRBJ2-5	CASSSGGTGLKTQYF
TRBV11-2	TRBD1	TRBJ1-1	CASSSDHRGTTEAFF
TRBV19	TRBD1	TRBJ2-7	CASSLDRGSDEQYF
TRBV27	TRBD1	TRBJ2-6	CASSPDRGSSGANVLTF
TRBV10-3	.	TRBJ2-5	CAISAGSRVETQYF
TRBV7-2	TRBD1	TRBJ2-7	CASSMGGTGKTYEQYF
TRBV27	.	TRBJ2-1	CASSPDWSSYNEQFF